The 10 T cell receptor beta chains below were found in one sample sequenced in a study of shared clonotypes between healthy human individuals. Naive CD8 cells comprised CD45RO-negative, CCR7-positively selected cells, excluding terminally differentiated effector memory CD45RA+ cells. Repertoires were generated with immunoSEQ multiplex PCR, while TCRdb's copy carries only in-frame clones and drops some. The sample has roughly 2.1 million clones, under 95% seen once. The sequencing sample was made of naive CD8+ T cells from PBMCs. These receptors originate from a man younger than 30 in good health. Some clones in this sample may be carry-over from other donors' samples.

The chain is built from TRBV9 and TRBJ2-7; 8 nucleotides align to TRBD2. CDR1 is SGDLS, CDR2 YYNGEE, per germline. The CDR3 has 16 amino acids. Trimming at V came to 4 bases and at J to 7 bases, leaving 16 bases not matched to a gene. This chain's CDR3 is CASSPRSGGRANEQYF. The CDR3 DNA sequence: TGTGCCAGCAGCCCCCGTTCGGGGGGGAGGGCCAATGAGCAGTACTTC.

V gene TRBV4-1 combines with J gene TRBJ2-1; D is undetermined. V was cut by 0 bases and J by 2 bases, with 14 bases left in between. The CDR3 runs 17 residues. Germline-derived CDR1 and CDR2 are MGHRA and YSYEKL. Written as DNA, the CDR3 is TGCGCCAGCAGCCAAGATCGACCGGGTGTAGCCTACAATGAGCAGTTCTTC. This sequence encodes CASSQDRPGVAYNEQFF.

The chain links TRBV7-9 to TRBJ1-1; tentatively, D is TRBD1 (5 bases). Trimming took 4 bases from V and 6 from J, leaving 21 bases between them. CDR3 size: 16 residues. CDR1 is SEHNR, CDR2 FQNEAQ, per germline (reference sequence). The CDR3 DNA reads TGTGCCAGCAGCTCAGGAGAGGGGCGGGTGATGTCTGAAGCTTTCTTT. It translates to CASSSGEGRVMSEAFF.

The rearrangement joins TRBV9 to TRBJ2-5, with D possibly TRBD1 on 6 matching bases. Germline lookup yields CDR1 SGDLS and CDR2 YYNGEE. The length of the CDR3 is 14 residues. V gave up 2 bases and J gave up 5 bases, with 13 bases separating them. CDR3: CASSVTGLRETQYF. Here the CDR3 DNA reads TGTGCCAGCAGCGTTACAGGGTTAAGGGAGACCCAGTACTTC.

The chain couples TRBV13 to TRBJ2-1; 7 bases line up with TRBD1. CDR1 is PRHDT, CDR2 FYEKMQ, per germline (reference sequence). Trimming at V came to 5 bases and at J to 4 bases, leaving 2 bases not matched to a gene. The CDR3 is made up of 13 amino acids. In nucleotides, the CDR3 is TGTGCCAGCAGCCGGACAGGTTACAATGAGCAGTTCTTC. This sequence encodes CASSRTGYNEQFF. Full variable domain (missing parts from reference TRBV13 and TRBJ2-1): AAGVIQSPRHLIKEKRETATLKCYPIPRHDTVYWYQQGPGQDPQFLISFYEKMQSDKGSIPDRFSAQQFSDYHSELNMSSLELGDSALYFCASSRTGYNEQFFGPGTRLTVL.

This clone was detected only a few times. The J gene is TRBJ1-5, the V gene TRBV28; D unclear. Trimming pared 0 bases from V and 4 bases from J, leaving 10 bases between. The germline CDR1 and CDR2 sequences are MDHEN and SYDVKM. The CDR3 has 15 residues. The CDR3 protein is CASSLWADRNQPQHF. The DNA for the CDR3 is TGTGCCAGCAGTTTATGGGCTGATCGAAATCAGCCCCAGCATTTT. The whole variable domain, remainder taken from reference TRBV28 and TRBJ1-5, is DVKVTQSSRYLVKRTGEKVFLECVQDMDHENMFWYRQDPGLGLRLIYFSYDVKMKEKGDIPEGYSVSREKKERFSLILESASTNQTSMYLCASSLWADRNQPQHFGDGTRLSIL.

The chain combines TRBV4-1 with TRBJ2-1, with TRBD2 matching 10 bases. The CDR3 has 15 residues. V shed 8 bases and J 4 bases; nucleotides not matched to a gene: 8. Germline V lookup: CDR1 MGHRA, CDR2 YSYEKL. CDR3 DNA sequence: TGCGCCAGCGATCCTAGCGGGAGTAGGTACAATGAGCAGTTCTTC. It specifies CASDPSGSRYNEQFF.

The chain employs TRBV6-1 and TRBJ2-7; D unresolved. The V gene's germline CDR1 is MNHNS and CDR2 SASEGT. The CDR3 loop spans 13 amino acids. V was shortened by 5 bases and J by 4 bases, with 12 bases between the two germline ends. CDR3 protein: CASSSIPGYEQYF. CDR3 nucleotides: TGTGCCAGCAGTTCAATCCCCGGTTACGAGCAGTACTTC.

The rearrangement links TRBV14 to TRBJ1-5; tentative D call: TRBD1 (5 bases). The V end lost 1 base, the J end lost 11 bases, and 9 bases lay between the germline ends. This CDR3 region has 12 residues. In germline, CDR1 is SGHDN, CDR2 FVKESK. CDR3 in amino acids: CASSQGGSSQHF. For the CDR3, the DNA is TGTGCCAGCAGCCAAGGGGGGTCTTCCCAGCATTTT.

Only one count was recorded for this clone. This rearrangement joins TRBV6-5 to TRBJ2-1; TRBD1 might be the D (6 bases). This CDR3 has 13 residues. Germline-derived CDR1 and CDR2 are MNHEY and SVGAGI. V lost 0 bases to trimming and J lost 15 bases, with 15 bases between them. CDR3 coding DNA: TGTGCCAGCAGTTACTCGGGGCAGGGGCCGGGGTTCTTC. Translating gives CASSYSGQGPGFF.